One sample yielded the 7 T cell receptor beta chains listed below, sequenced in a study of cytomegalovirus exposure and HLA in healthy donors. Use of 60 Vbeta and 13 Jbeta primers characterized the PCR. Libraries were prepared by immunoSEQ multiplex PCR; TCRdb keeps only in-frame clonotypes and omits some of them. The sample has tens of thousands of clones; 90% are singletons. The sequencing sample was made of PBMCs. The source of these receptors is a woman aged 18-29 years in good health and CMV-seronegative.

DNA of the CDR3: TGTGCCACCAAGTTCCGGGAAGCGGAGTTCACCGGGGAGCTGTTTTTT. Translation gives CATKFREAEFTGELFF. This rearrangement joins TRBV28 to TRBJ2-2; a possible D gene is TRBD2 (5 bases). This CDR3 has 16 amino acids. Trimming cost V 10 bases and J 4 bases, with 22 bases left between them. The germline V gene has CDR1 MDHEN and CDR2 SYDVKM.

J is TRBJ1-1 and V is TRBV19; no reliable D call. V gave up 4 bases and J gave up 0 bases, with 12 bases separating them. The length of the CDR3 is 15 residues. The germline gives CDR1 LNHDA, CDR2 SQIVND (reference sequence). As DNA, the CDR3 is TGTGCCAGTAGTACCCCGGAGGCACTGAACACTGAAGCTTTCTTT. This sequence encodes CASSTPEALNTEAFF.

The J gene is TRBJ2-5, the V gene TRBV18; TRBD2 matches at 11 bases. Gene TRBJ2-7 matches the end of the DNA better, so the J call may be wrong. The germline V gene has CDR1 KGHSH and CDR2 LQKENI. The CDR3 totals 19 residues. CDR3 protein: CASSPNPGLADWEIYEQYF. Here the CDR3 DNA reads TGTGCCAGCTCACCAAATCCGGGACTAGCGGACTGGGAAATCTACGAGCAGTACTTC.

The rearrangement links TRBV10-2 to TRBJ1-1, with D possibly matching TRBD1 (5 bases). V was shortened by 4 bases and J by 1 base, with 13 bases between the two germline ends. The CDR3 has 15 residues. CDR1 and CDR2 (germline): WSHSY, SAAADI. The CDR3 DNA is TGCGCCAGCAGTGTGTTATTAGGGGAGAACACTGAAGCTTTCTTT. Translation: CASSVLLGENTEAFF.

J is TRBJ2-1 and V is TRBV6-5; 7 bases line up with TRBD2. Germline loops: CDR1 MNHEY, CDR2 SVGAGI. V gave up 3 bases and J gave up 8 bases; unmatched junction bases: 4. The CDR3 totals 13 residues. Here the CDR3 DNA reads TGTGCCAGCAGTTATGCGGGAGACGATGAGCAGTTCTTC. The encoded protein is CASSYAGDDEQFF.

The V and J genes are TRBV4-2 and TRBJ2-3, with D tentatively TRBD1 (6 bases). The CDR3 spans 14 residues. Germline V lookup: CDR1 LGHNA, CDR2 YNFKEQ. V was pared by 4 bases and J by 6 bases, with 14 bases between. CDR3 sequence (DNA): TGTGCCAGCAGCCCAGGGGCCACGGCGGATACGCAGTATTTT. This gives the protein CASSPGATADTQYF.

The gene calls are TRBV30 and TRBJ2-5; possibly TRBD2 for D (5 bases). V was pared by 2 bases and J by 2 bases, with 9 bases between. CDR3 size: 13 residues. The V gene's germline CDR1 is GTSNPN and CDR2 SVGIG (reference sequence). In DNA form, the CDR3 reads TGTGCCTGGAGTCGCCTAGCACAAGAGACCCAGTACTTC. Its translation: CAWSRLAQETQYF.